This T cell receptor (beta chain) was sequenced in a study of blood T cell repertoires in COVID-19. Only in-frame clones appear in the TCRdb table, and some are missing; sequencing was by immunoSEQ multiplex PCR. The data show about 300,000 clones, 70% to 90% seen once. The CDR3 loop spans 16 amino acids. CDR1 and CDR2 (germline): SNHLY, FYNNEI. V shed 6 bases and J 6 bases; nucleotides not matched to a gene: 12. This chain joins TRBV2 and TRBJ2-3, with 10 bases that match TRBD1. This receptor was taken from a woman aged 18 to 35 who had recovered from COVID-19. Sequenced material: PBMCs or T cells enriched from blood (not recorded which). CDR3 sequence (DNA): TGTGCCAGCAGGGGCCGTGACAGGGGGCTGGGGGATACGCAGTATTTT. Protein: CASRGRDRGLGDTQYF.